These T cell receptor beta chains were read from a single sample in a study of PD-1 blockade in classical Hodgkin lymphoma. Sequenced by immunoSEQ multiplex PCR; TCRdb stores in-frame clones only, minus some. Of more than 60,000 clones in the sample, about 92% are singletons; the top ten hold 9.7%. This specimen was peripheral blood mononuclear cells (PBMCs), taken at baseline. These receptors were obtained from a human donor with classical Hodgkin lymphoma. The CDR3 runs from the conserved cysteine through the conserved F or W. D genes are given only for firm matches. Size values are once, few and many counts, or a class for expanded clones, and some rows have none.

j_call: TRBJ1-1; d_call: NA; clone_size: NA; cdr3_length: 12; v_call: TRBV18; cdr3_aa: CASSPIQGEAFF; cdr3_nt: TGTGCCAGCTCACCAATACAGGGAGAAGCTTTCTTT
j_call: TRBJ2-1; d_call: NA; clone_size: NA; cdr3_length: 15; v_call: TRBV7-9; cdr3_aa: CASNDFELAYNEQFF; cdr3_nt: TGTGCCAGCAACGATTTTGAACTCGCCTACAATGAGCAGTTCTTC
j_call: TRBJ1-6; d_call: NA; clone_size: NA; cdr3_length: 13; v_call: TRBV19; cdr3_aa: CASSPQGNSPLHF; cdr3_nt: TGTGCCAGTAGTCCCCAGGGGAATTCACCCCTCCACTTT
j_call: TRBJ2-2; d_call: NA; clone_size: once; cdr3_length: 11; v_call: TRBV9; cdr3_aa: CASSGAGELFF; cdr3_nt: TGTGCCAGCAGCGGGGCCGGGGAGCTGTTTTTT
j_call: TRBJ2-7; d_call: TRBD1; clone_size: once; cdr3_length: 14; v_call: TRBV11-1; cdr3_aa: CASSFARDRDEQYF; cdr3_nt: TGTGCCAGCAGCTTCGCCCGGGACAGGGACGAGCAGTACTTC
j_call: TRBJ2-3; d_call: NA; clone_size: NA; cdr3_length: 14; v_call: TRBV6-1; cdr3_aa: CASSEGHDTDTQYF; cdr3_nt: TGTGCCAGCAGCGAAGGACACGACACAGATACGCAGTATTTT
j_call: TRBJ2-2; d_call: TRBD2; clone_size: NA; cdr3_length: 15; v_call: TRBV13; cdr3_aa: CASSTGGLNTGELFF; cdr3_nt: TGTGCCAGCAGCACGGGGGGGCTCAACACCGGGGAGCTGTTTTTT
j_call: TRBJ2-4; d_call: NA; clone_size: NA; cdr3_length: 17; v_call: TRBV7-8; cdr3_aa: CASSPELGFAAKNIQYF; cdr3_nt: TGTGCCAGCAGCCCGGAATTGGGGTTTGCGGCCAAAAACATTCAGTACTTC
j_call: TRBJ1-2; d_call: NA; clone_size: NA; cdr3_length: 15; v_call: TRBV5-6; cdr3_aa: CASSLLMAVNYGYTF; cdr3_nt: TGTGCCAGCAGCTTACTGATGGCGGTTAACTATGGCTACACCTTC
j_call: TRBJ2-7; d_call: TRBD2; clone_size: NA; cdr3_length: 15; v_call: TRBV9; cdr3_aa: CASSTGGEGTYEQYF; cdr3_nt: TGTGCCAGCAGCACTGGGGGGGAAGGCACCTACGAGCAGTACTTC
j_call: TRBJ1-1; d_call: NA; clone_size: NA; cdr3_length: 15; v_call: TRBV15; cdr3_aa: CATSREGGLNTEAFF; cdr3_nt: TGTGCCACCAGCAGAGAGGGCGGATTGAACACTGAAGCTTTCTTT
j_call: TRBJ2-3; d_call: NA; clone_size: NA; cdr3_length: 15; v_call: TRBV7-9; cdr3_aa: CASSWDFRGRDTQYF; cdr3_nt: TGTGCCAGCAGCTGGGACTTCAGAGGTAGAGATACGCAGTATTTT
j_call: TRBJ2-7; d_call: TRBD2; clone_size: NA; cdr3_length: 19; v_call: TRBV7-9; cdr3_aa: CASSTSRLAGSLSDYEQHF; cdr3_nt: TGTGCCAGCAGCACTTCCCGACTAGCGGGATCCCTATCGGACTACGAGCAGCACTTC
j_call: TRBJ2-7; d_call: TRBD1; clone_size: NA; cdr3_length: 19; v_call: TRBV5-1; cdr3_aa: CASSLDGLIGTGGRYEQYF; cdr3_nt: TGCGCCAGCAGCTTAGATGGTCTGATCGGGACAGGGGGCAGATACGAGCAGTACTTC
j_call: TRBJ1-2; d_call: NA; clone_size: NA; cdr3_length: 10; v_call: TRBV29-1; cdr3_aa: CSVDSRGYTF; cdr3_nt: TGCAGCGTTGACTCTCGTGGCTACACCTTC
j_call: TRBJ1-1; d_call: NA; clone_size: NA; cdr3_length: 15; v_call: TRBV7-6; cdr3_aa: CASSPGRREGTEAFF; cdr3_nt: TGTGCCAGCAGCCCAGGGCGTAGGGAGGGCACTGAAGCTTTCTTT
j_call: TRBJ2-7; d_call: NA; clone_size: NA; cdr3_length: 13; v_call: TRBV13; cdr3_aa: CASSSTPLGEQYF; cdr3_nt: TGTGCCAGCAGCTCAACACCCCTGGGGGAGCAGTACTTC
j_call: TRBJ1-6; d_call: TRBD1; clone_size: NA; cdr3_length: 16; v_call: TRBV6-6; cdr3_aa: CATEELPGQGNSPLHF; cdr3_nt: TGTGCCACCGAGGAATTACCGGGACAGGGGAATTCACCCCTCCACTTT
j_call: TRBJ2-1; d_call: TRBD2; clone_size: NA; cdr3_length: 16; v_call: TRBV7-6; cdr3_aa: CASSPKLADSYNEQFF; cdr3_nt: TGTGCCAGCAGCCCGAAACTAGCGGACTCCTACAATGAGCAGTTCTTC
j_call: TRBJ2-5; d_call: TRBD2; clone_size: NA; cdr3_length: 15; v_call: TRBV11-2; cdr3_aa: CASSVFAGVQETQYF; cdr3_nt: TGTGCCAGCAGCGTCTTTGCGGGGGTTCAAGAGACCCAGTACTTC
j_call: TRBJ1-5; d_call: NA; clone_size: NA; cdr3_length: 13; v_call: TRBV6-6; cdr3_aa: CASTDVSNQPQHF; cdr3_nt: TGTGCCAGCACCGACGTTAGCAATCAGCCCCAGCATTTT
j_call: TRBJ1-5; d_call: NA; clone_size: NA; cdr3_length: 17; v_call: TRBV28; cdr3_aa: CASSYPDWASQNQPQHF; cdr3_nt: TGTGCCAGCAGCTACCCCGATTGGGCTAGCCAGAATCAGCCCCAGCATTTT
j_call: TRBJ1-5; d_call: NA; clone_size: once; cdr3_length: 16; v_call: TRBV19; cdr3_aa: CASSIGGRVSNQPQHF; cdr3_nt: TGTGCCAGTAGTATAGGTGGCAGGGTAAGCAATCAGCCCCAGCATTTT
j_call: TRBJ1-5; d_call: NA; clone_size: NA; cdr3_length: 15; v_call: TRBV27; cdr3_aa: CASSLSRVSNQPQHF; cdr3_nt: TGTGCCAGCAGTTTATCTCGGGTTAGCAATCAGCCCCAGCATTTT
j_call: TRBJ1-1; d_call: NA; clone_size: NA; cdr3_length: 14; v_call: TRBV10-3; cdr3_aa: CAISVRGGDTEAFF; cdr3_nt: TGTGCCATCAGTGTTCGGGGGGGCGACACTGAAGCTTTCTTT
j_call: TRBJ1-1; d_call: NA; clone_size: NA; cdr3_length: 14; v_call: TRBV15; cdr3_aa: CATSRDRWNTEAFF; cdr3_nt: TGTGCCACCAGCAGAGATCGATGGAACACTGAAGCTTTCTTT
j_call: TRBJ2-1; d_call: NA; clone_size: NA; cdr3_length: 13; v_call: TRBV2; cdr3_aa: CASYGQGAGEQFF; cdr3_nt: TGTGCCAGCTACGGGCAGGGTGCAGGTGAGCAGTTCTTC
j_call: TRBJ2-7; d_call: TRBD2; clone_size: NA; cdr3_length: 16; v_call: TRBV6-5; cdr3_aa: CASSYSGLPSSYEQYF; cdr3_nt: TGTGCCAGCAGTTACTCGGGACTACCGAGCTCCTACGAGCAGTACTTC
j_call: TRBJ1-2; d_call: NA; clone_size: NA; cdr3_length: 10; v_call: TRBV20-1; cdr3_aa: CSAMGYGYTF; cdr3_nt: TGCAGTGCTATGGGTTATGGCTACACCTTC
j_call: TRBJ2-5; d_call: NA; clone_size: NA; cdr3_length: 14; v_call: TRBV7-3; cdr3_aa: CASSPDRYQETQYF; cdr3_nt: TGTGCCAGCAGCCCCGACAGATACCAAGAGACCCAGTACTTC
j_call: TRBJ2-2; d_call: TRBD2; clone_size: NA; cdr3_length: 19; v_call: TRBV7-9; cdr3_aa: CASSFPRGTSGINTGELFF; cdr3_nt: TGTGCCAGCAGCTTCCCTCGGGGGACTAGCGGGATTAACACCGGGGAGCTGTTTTTT
j_call: TRBJ1-1; d_call: TRBD1; clone_size: NA; cdr3_length: 12; v_call: TRBV6-1; cdr3_aa: CASTQGGTEAFF; cdr3_nt: TGTGCCAGCACCCAGGGGGGCACTGAAGCTTTCTTT
j_call: TRBJ2-7; d_call: NA; clone_size: NA; cdr3_length: 13; v_call: TRBV5-5; cdr3_aa: CASSLVGSYEQYF; cdr3_nt: TGTGCCAGCAGCTTGGTAGGCTCCTACGAGCAGTACTTC
j_call: TRBJ2-5; d_call: NA; clone_size: once; cdr3_length: 13; v_call: TRBV18; cdr3_aa: CASSKTAQETQYF; cdr3_nt: TGTGCCAGCTCAAAGACAGCGCAAGAGACCCAGTACTTC
j_call: TRBJ2-5; d_call: TRBD1; clone_size: NA; cdr3_length: 14; v_call: TRBV30; cdr3_aa: CALTTLQGQETQYF; cdr3_nt: TGTGCCCTCACCACCCTACAGGGGCAAGAGACCCAGTACTTC
j_call: TRBJ2-3; d_call: NA; clone_size: NA; cdr3_length: 17; v_call: TRBV5-6; cdr3_aa: CASSLNWGHPRKDTQYF; cdr3_nt: TGTGCCAGCAGCTTGAATTGGGGACACCCGAGAAAAGATACGCAGTATTTT
j_call: TRBJ1-1; d_call: NA; clone_size: NA; cdr3_length: 14; v_call: TRBV5-4; cdr3_aa: CASSLAGGRLEAFF; cdr3_nt: TGTGCCAGCAGCTTGGCGGGGGGGCGACTTGAAGCTTTCTTT
j_call: TRBJ1-1; d_call: TRBD1; clone_size: NA; cdr3_length: 17; v_call: TRBV7-2; cdr3_aa: CASSSQWTGLGDTEAFF; cdr3_nt: TGTGCCAGCAGCTCCCAGTGGACAGGACTTGGCGACACTGAAGCTTTCTTT
j_call: TRBJ1-1; d_call: NA; clone_size: few; cdr3_length: 15; v_call: TRBV6-1; cdr3_aa: CASSEPGWRGMEAFF; cdr3_nt: TGTGCCAGCAGTGAACCCGGATGGCGGGGGATGGAAGCTTTCTTT
j_call: TRBJ1-1; d_call: TRBD1; clone_size: NA; cdr3_length: 15; v_call: TRBV29-1; cdr3_aa: CSVVGTGPMPGGAFF; cdr3_nt: TGCAGCGTTGTTGGGACAGGGCCAATGCCTGGGGGTGCTTTCTTT
j_call: TRBJ2-5; d_call: NA; clone_size: NA; cdr3_length: 13; v_call: TRBV2; cdr3_aa: CASSDVFQETQYF; cdr3_nt: TGTGCCAGCAGTGATGTCTTCCAAGAGACCCAGTACTTC
j_call: TRBJ1-5; d_call: NA; clone_size: NA; cdr3_length: 14; v_call: TRBV19; cdr3_aa: CASTLLIGNQPQHF; cdr3_nt: TGTGCCAGTACCCTCCTGATCGGGAATCAGCCCCAGCATTTT
j_call: TRBJ2-3; d_call: NA; clone_size: NA; cdr3_length: 15; v_call: TRBV11-2; cdr3_aa: CASSLDGFPTDTQYF; cdr3_nt: TGTGCCAGCAGCTTAGACGGGTTTCCCACAGATACGCAGTATTTT
j_call: TRBJ2-5; d_call: NA; clone_size: NA; cdr3_length: 17; v_call: TRBV15; cdr3_aa: CATSRDPGGGGWETQYF; cdr3_nt: TGTGCCACCAGCAGAGATCCTGGGGGCGGGGGCTGGGAGACCCAGTACTTC
j_call: TRBJ1-1; d_call: TRBD1; clone_size: NA; cdr3_length: 16; v_call: TRBV4-2; cdr3_aa: CASSPHGTEQNTEAFF; cdr3_nt: TGTGCCAGCAGCCCCCACGGGACAGAGCAGAACACTGAAGCTTTCTTT